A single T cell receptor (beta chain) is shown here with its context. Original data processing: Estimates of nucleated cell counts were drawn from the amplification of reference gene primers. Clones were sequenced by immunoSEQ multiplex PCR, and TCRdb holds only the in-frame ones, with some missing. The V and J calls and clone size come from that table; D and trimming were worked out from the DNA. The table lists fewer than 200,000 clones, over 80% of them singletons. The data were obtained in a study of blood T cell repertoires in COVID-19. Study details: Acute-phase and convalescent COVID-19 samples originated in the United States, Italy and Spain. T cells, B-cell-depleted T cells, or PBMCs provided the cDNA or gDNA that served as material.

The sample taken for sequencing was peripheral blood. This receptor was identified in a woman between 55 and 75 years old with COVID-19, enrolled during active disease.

The CDR3 loop is CAISADRGSYGYTF. The CDR3 DNA sequence: TGTGCCATCAGTGCCGACAGGGGGTCCTATGGCTACACCTTC. V and J are TRBV10-3 and TRBJ1-2; TRBD1 agrees at 9 bases. Germline V gene sequence: CDR1 ENHRY, CDR2 SYGVKD. The CDR3 runs to 14 residues. The V gene end was trimmed by 4 bases and the J gene end by 4 bases; junction bases not matched to a gene: 4.